The clone carrying this T cell receptor beta chain was counted a few times. The antigen remains undetermined. CDR1 is MNHNS, CDR2 SASEGT, per germline. The V and J ends lost 10 bases and 3 bases respectively, with 16 bases between them. The CDR3 is 14 residues long. The record originates from a study of T cells in Graves' hyperthyroidism and ophthalmopathy. Study-level background: The blood sample was taken at first diagnosis, before treatment began. Study-level points and caveats: The model predicted ophthalmopathy a median around 6.5 months before onset. Most expanded thyroid clonotypes above 0.001 recurred in blood. Separation of ophthalmopathy from stable hyperthyroidism was achieved by a 13 V-J model.

Amplified TCR beta CDR3 regions derived from RNA transcripts. The TCR CDR3 was amplified in a first-round RT-PCR using the HTBI primer set. TCRdb called the multiplex PCR reads again in MiXCR, with one record for every CDR3 protein. Of around 600,000 distinct CDR3 sequences listed, roughly 16% were seen once; the top ten hold 2.5% to 4%. J is TRBJ1-5 and V is TRBV6-1, with D perhaps matching TRBD1 (5 bases). Sequencing was done on a sample of blood. The sequence was collected from a woman aged 40-49 years with Graves' ophthalmopathy. CDR3 protein: CATRPTGDNQPQHF. The CDR3 DNA reads as TGTGCCACCCGCCCCACAGGCGACAATCAGCCCCAGCATTTT.